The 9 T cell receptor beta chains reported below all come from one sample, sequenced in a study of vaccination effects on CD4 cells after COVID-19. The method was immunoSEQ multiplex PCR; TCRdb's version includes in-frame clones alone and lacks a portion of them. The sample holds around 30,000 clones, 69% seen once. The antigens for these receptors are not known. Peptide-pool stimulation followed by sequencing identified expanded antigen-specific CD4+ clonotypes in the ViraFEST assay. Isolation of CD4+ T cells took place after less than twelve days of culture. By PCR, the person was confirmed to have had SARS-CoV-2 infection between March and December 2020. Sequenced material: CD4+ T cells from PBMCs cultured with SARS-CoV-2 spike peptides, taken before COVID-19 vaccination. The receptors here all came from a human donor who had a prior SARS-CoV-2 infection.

The CDR3 region is CASSLWGVGGGNEQFF. The CDR3 DNA follows: TGTGCCAGCAGCCTCTGGGGTGTTGGGGGTGGCAATGAGCAGTTCTTC. This chain joins TRBV14 and TRBJ2-1, with D perhaps matching TRBD1 or TRBD2 (5 bases each). V dropped 4 bases and J dropped 6 bases, with 19 bases sitting between them. Germline loops: CDR1 SGHDN, CDR2 FVKESK. The CDR3 runs 16 residues.

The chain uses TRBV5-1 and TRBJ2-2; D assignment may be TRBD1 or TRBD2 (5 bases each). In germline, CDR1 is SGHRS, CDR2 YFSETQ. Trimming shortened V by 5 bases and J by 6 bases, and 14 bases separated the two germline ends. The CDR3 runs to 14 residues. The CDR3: CASSVDSGPGELFF. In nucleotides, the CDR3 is TGCGCCAGCAGTGTAGACAGCGGTCCCGGGGAGCTGTTTTTT. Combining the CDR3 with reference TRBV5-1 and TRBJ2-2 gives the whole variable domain KAGVTQTPRYLIKTRGQQVTLSCSPISGHRSVSWYQQTPGQGLQFLFEYFSETQRNKGNFPGRFSGRQFSNSRSEMNVSTLELGDSALYLCASSVDSGPGELFFGEGSRLTVL.

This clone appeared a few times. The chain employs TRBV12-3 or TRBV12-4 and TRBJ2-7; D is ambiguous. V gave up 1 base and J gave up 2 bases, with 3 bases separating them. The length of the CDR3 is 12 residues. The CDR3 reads CASSLVPYEQYF. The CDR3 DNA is TGTGCCAGCAGTTTAGTTCCCTACGAGCAGTACTTC.

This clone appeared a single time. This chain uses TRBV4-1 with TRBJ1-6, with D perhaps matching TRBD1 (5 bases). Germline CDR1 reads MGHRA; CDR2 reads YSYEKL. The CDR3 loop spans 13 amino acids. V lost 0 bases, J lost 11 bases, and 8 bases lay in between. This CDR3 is CASSQDGGTPLHF. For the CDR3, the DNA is TGCGCCAGCAGCCAAGACGGGGGTACACCCCTCCACTTT.

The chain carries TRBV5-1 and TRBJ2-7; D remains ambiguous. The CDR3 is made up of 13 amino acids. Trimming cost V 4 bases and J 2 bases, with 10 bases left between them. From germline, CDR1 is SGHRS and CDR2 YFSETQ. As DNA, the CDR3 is TGCGCCAGCAGCCGAGACACTGCCTACGAGCAGTACTTC. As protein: CASSRDTAYEQYF. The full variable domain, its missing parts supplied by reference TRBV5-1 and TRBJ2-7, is KAGVTQTPRYLIKTRGQQVTLSCSPISGHRSVSWYQQTPGQGLQFLFEYFSETQRNKGNFPGRFSGRQFSNSRSEMNVSTLELGDSALYLCASSRDTAYEQYFGPGTRLTVT.

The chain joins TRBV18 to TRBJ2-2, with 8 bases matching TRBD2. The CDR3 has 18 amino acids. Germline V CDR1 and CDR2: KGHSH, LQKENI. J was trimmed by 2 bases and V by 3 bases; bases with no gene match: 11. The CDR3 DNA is TGTGCCAGCTCACCCAGTATGATTAGCGGGATCAACACCGGGGAGCTGTTTTTT. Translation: CASSPSMISGINTGELFF. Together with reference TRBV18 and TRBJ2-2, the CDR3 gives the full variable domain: NAGVMQNPRHLVRRRGQEARLRCSPMKGHSHVYWYRQLPEEGLKFMVYLQKENIIDESGMPKERFSAEFPKEGPSILRIQQVVRGDSAAYFCASSPSMISGINTGELFFGEGSRLTVL.

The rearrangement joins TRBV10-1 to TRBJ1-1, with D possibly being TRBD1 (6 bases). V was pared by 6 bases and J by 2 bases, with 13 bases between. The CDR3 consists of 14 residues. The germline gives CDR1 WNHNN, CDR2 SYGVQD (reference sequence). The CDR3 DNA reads TGCGCCAGCAGGCCGGACAGAGCAAACACTGAAGCTTTCTTT. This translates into CASRPDRANTEAFF.

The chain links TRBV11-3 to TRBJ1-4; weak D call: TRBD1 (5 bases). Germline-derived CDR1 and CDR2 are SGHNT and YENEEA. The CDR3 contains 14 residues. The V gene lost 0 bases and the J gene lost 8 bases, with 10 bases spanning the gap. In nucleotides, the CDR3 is TGTGCCAGCAGCTTAGATGGGGCTAGGGAAAAACTGTTTTTT. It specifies CASSLDGAREKLFF.

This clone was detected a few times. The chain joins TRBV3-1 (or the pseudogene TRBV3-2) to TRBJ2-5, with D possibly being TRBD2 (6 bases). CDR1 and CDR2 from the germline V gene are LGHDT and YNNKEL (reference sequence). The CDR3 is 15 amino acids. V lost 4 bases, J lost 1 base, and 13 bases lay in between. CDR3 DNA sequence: TGTGCCAGCAGCCCCACTGGGACTCCCCAAGAGACCCAGTACTTC. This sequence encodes CASSPTGTPQETQYF.